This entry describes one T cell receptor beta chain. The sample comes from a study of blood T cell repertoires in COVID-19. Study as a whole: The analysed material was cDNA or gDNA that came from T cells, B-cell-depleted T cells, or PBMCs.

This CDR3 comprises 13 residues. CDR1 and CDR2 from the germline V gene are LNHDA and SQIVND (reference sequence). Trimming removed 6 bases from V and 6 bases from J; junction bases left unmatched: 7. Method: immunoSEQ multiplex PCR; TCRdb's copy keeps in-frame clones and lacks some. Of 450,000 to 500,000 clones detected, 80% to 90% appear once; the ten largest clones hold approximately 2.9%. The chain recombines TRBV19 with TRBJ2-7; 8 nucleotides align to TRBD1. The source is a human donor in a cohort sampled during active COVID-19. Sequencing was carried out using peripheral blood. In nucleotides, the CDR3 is TGTGCCAGTAGCGGGCAGGGGGCACGCGAGCAGTACTTC. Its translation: CASSGQGAREQYF.